The clone carrying this T cell receptor (beta chain) has a count of ten or more. The CDR3 spans 14 residues. V lost 2 bases to trimming and J lost 0 bases, with 5 bases between them. CDR1 and CDR2 from the germline V gene are KGHSH and LQKENI. TCR beta CDR3 regions were amplified from RNA. First-round RT-PCR targeting the TCR CDR3 was performed with the HTBI primer set. TCRdb analysed the multiplex PCR reads with MiXCR anew, one entry per CDR3 protein. The sample includes around 350,000 distinct CDR3 sequences, 13% of them seen just once. The data were obtained in a study of T cells in Graves' hyperthyroidism and ophthalmopathy.

Material for sequencing was blood. This sequence was found in a woman younger than 30 with Graves' hyperthyroidism. The chain has TRBV18 and TRBJ1-3; no definite D call. The CDR3 loop reads CASSPGFSGNTIYF. The CDR3 DNA follows: TGTGCCAGCTCACCAGGGTTCTCTGGAAACACCATATATTTT.